A single sample gave rise to the 29 T cell receptor beta chains below, sequenced in a study of blood T cells in healthy people across ages. A second about 7 to 12 cycle PCR used barcoded and J-beta primers. Via MiXCR, TCRdb re-called the 5' RACE reads, giving one row per CDR3 protein. The sample contains around 940,000 distinct CDR3 sequences, about 51% of which appear only once. Sequenced sample: blood. These TCRs come from a woman aged 55 to 70 in good health.

The genes are TRBV24-1 and TRBJ2-1; 7 nucleotides align to TRBD1. V shed 1 base, J shed 1 base, and the junction held 9 bases outside the gene matches. The CDR3 consists of 18 residues. The germline V gene encodes CDR1 KGHDR and CDR2 SFDVKD. The CDR3, as DNA: TGTGCCACCAGTGATTTAGACAGGGACGTACGTTCCTACAATGAGCAGTTCTTC. The encoded protein is CATSDLDRDVRSYNEQFF.

The rearrangement links TRBV14 to TRBJ2-7, with D hard to call. The J call may not be correct, given that the DNA end is closer to TRBJ2-5. Germline values: CDR1 SGHDN, CDR2 FVKESK. CDR3 length: 14 amino acids. The DNA of the CDR3 is TGTGCCAGCAGCCAAATGACCAGTTCGGGGACCCAGTACTTC. This encodes CASSQMTSSGTQYF.

The rearrangement links TRBV20-1 to TRBJ2-4, with a tentative D call TRBD1 (6 bases). Trimming stripped 6 bases from V and 0 bases from J, with 12 bases between. The CDR3 consists of 14 residues. Germline CDR1 reads DFQATT; CDR2 reads SNEGSKA (reference sequence). CDR3: CSAHREIAKNIQYF. CDR3 nucleotide sequence: TGCAGTGCCCACAGGGAAATAGCCAAAAACATTCAGTACTTC.

There are a few counts of this clonotype. The chain is built from TRBV28 and TRBJ1-2, with D possibly matching TRBD1 (5 bases). V lost 5 bases and J lost 5, with 12 bases in between. Germline V gene sequence: CDR1 MDHEN, CDR2 SYDVKM. The CDR3 runs 13 residues. The CDR3 loop reads CASSIDSGYGYTF. CDR3 sequence (DNA): TGTGCCAGCAGTATAGACAGTGGGTATGGCTACACCTTC.

J is TRBJ2-1 and V is TRBV7-2, with no clear D. Looked up from germline, CDR1 is SGHTA and CDR2 is FQGNSA. The CDR3 contains 17 residues. The V end was cut by 5 bases, the J end by 0 bases, with 17 bases between. The CDR3 coding sequence is TGTGCCAGCAGCCCCTCCTTAACAAAGAGCTCCTACAATGAGCAGTTCTTC. Protein product: CASSPSLTKSSYNEQFF.

The rearrangement links TRBV5-1 to TRBJ2-5; 8 bases match TRBD1. The CDR3 has 15 residues. Looked up from germline, CDR1 is SGHRS and CDR2 is YFSETQ. J gave up 3 bases and V 4 bases, and 8 bases lay outside the gene matches. CDR3 coding DNA: TGCGCCAGCAGCGATCCCCAGGGGGCCGAAGAGACCCAGTACTTC. It encodes CASSDPQGAEETQYF. The whole variable domain, remainder taken from reference TRBV5-1 and TRBJ2-5, is KAGVTQTPRYLIKTRGQQVTLSCSPISGHRSVSWYQQTPGQGLQFLFEYFSETQRNKGNFPGRFSGRQFSNSRSEMNVSTLELGDSALYLCASSDPQGAEETQYFGPGTRLLVL.

The chain has TRBV4-1 and TRBJ2-7; 10 bases map to TRBD1. The V gene's germline CDR1 is MGHRA and CDR2 YSYEKL. After removal of 6 bases from V and 5 bases from J, the junction contained 13 bases not matched to a gene. The CDR3 covers 16 residues. The CDR3 coding sequence is TGCGCCAGCAGTGGGGGTACCGGGACAGGGGTCCACGAGCAGTACTTC. This encodes CASSGGTGTGVHEQYF.

As concerns this clonotype: Sequence at one end of the junction differs from germline and may be a read error. The genes are TRBV20-1 and TRBJ2-1, with D perhaps TRBD1 or TRBD2 (5 bases each). The length of the CDR3 is 15 residues. Germline values: CDR1 DFQATT, CDR2 SNEGSKA (reference sequence). CDR3 protein: CGATYRRGLYDEQFF. The CDR3 DNA follows: TGCGGTGCCACGTATCGACGGGGCCTCTACGATGAGCAGTTCTTC.

This clonotype was seen a few times. The rearrangement uses TRBV6-6 and TRBJ2-5; TRBD2 matches 7 bases. J lost 5 bases, V lost 6 bases, and 9 bases had no gene match. From germline, CDR1 is MNHNY and CDR2 SVGAGI (reference sequence). The CDR3 length is 14 residues. CDR3 sequence: CASRAGLGAETQYF. The CDR3 DNA follows: TGTGCCAGCAGAGCGGGACTCGGAGCGGAGACCCAGTACTTC.

This clonotype was recorded a few times. The J gene is TRBJ2-2, the V gene TRBV4-2; D not certain. In germline, CDR1 is LGHNA, CDR2 YNFKEQ. The V end was cut by 2 bases, the J end by 0 bases, with 7 bases between. The CDR3 is 15 residues long. DNA of the CDR3: TGTGCCAGCAGCCAATCCCTACCGAACACCGGGGAGCTGTTTTTT. Residues: CASSQSLPNTGELFF.

The chain couples TRBV4-1 to TRBJ2-3; 11 bases map to TRBD2. The CDR3 consists of 15 residues. V dropped 8 bases and J dropped 3; count of bases not matched to a gene: 7. From germline, CDR1 is MGHRA and CDR2 YSYEKL. The CDR3 region has the DNA TGCGCCAGCTCCGGGGCTAGCGGGAGGACAGATACGCAGTATTTT. Translating gives CASSGASGRTDTQYF.

This clonotype was observed a handful of times. V usage is TRBV29-1 and J usage is TRBJ2-3; D is possibly TRBD1 or TRBD2 (7 bases each). Germline V CDR1 and CDR2: SQVTM, ANQGSEA. The CDR3 totals 15 residues. Trimming shortened V by 5 bases and J by 0 bases, and 15 bases separated the two germline ends. CDR3 sequence (DNA): TGCAGCGTTAACCAGGGGGGGACTAGCACAGATACGCAGTATTTT. It is translated as CSVNQGGTSTDTQYF.

This clonotype was recorded once. The chain combines TRBV9 with TRBJ2-1, with 9 bases identical to TRBD2. The trim removed 3 bases at V and 5 bases at J, leaving 6 bases unmatched. Germline V gene lookup returns CDR1 SGDLS and CDR2 YYNGEE. The CDR3 is 15 amino acids. This CDR3 reads CASSDSGRNHNEQFF. The CDR3, as DNA: TGTGCCAGCAGCGATAGCGGGAGAAACCACAATGAGCAGTTCTTC.

The chain joins TRBV27 to TRBJ1-5; D is uncertain. Germline loops: CDR1 MNHEY, CDR2 SMNVEV (reference sequence). V was cut by 0 bases and J by 9 bases, with 12 bases left in between. This CDR3 has 14 amino acids. This CDR3 is CASSLSAGLAPQHF. The CDR3 bases are TGTGCCAGCAGTTTATCGGCAGGTTTGGCGCCCCAGCATTTT.

V and J are TRBV5-1 and TRBJ2-5; 7 bases fit TRBD1. This CDR3 comprises 15 residues. The germline V gene has CDR1 SGHRS and CDR2 YFSETQ. With 2 bases clipped from V and 2 bases from J, the junction kept 6 bases outside the gene matches. CDR3 nucleotide sequence: TGCGCCAGCAGCTTCGCCGGGACAGATCAAGAGACCCAGTACTTC. Translating gives CASSFAGTDQETQYF.

About this clonotype: At one boundary the junction diverges from the germline segment, which might be a read error. This chain uses TRBV28 with TRBJ2-1; no clear D. Germline CDR1 reads MDHEN; CDR2 reads SYDVKM. This CDR3 has 14 amino acids. The CDR3 coding sequence is TGTACCAGCACCCTGAGGTCGCTCTTCAATGAGCAGTTCTTC. This sequence encodes CTSTLRSLFNEQFF.

This rearrangement joins TRBV15 to TRBJ1-6; D gene unclear. This CDR3 has 14 residues. Per germline, CDR1 LNHNV and CDR2 YYDKDF (reference sequence). The V end lost 4 bases, the J end lost 7 bases, and 11 bases lay between the germline ends. CDR3 sequence: CATSTPRANSPLHF. The CDR3 nucleotides read TGTGCCACCAGCACGCCCAGAGCGAATTCACCCCTCCACTTT.

V usage is TRBV6-5 and J usage is TRBJ2-3; no clear D gene. Trimming removed 8 bases from V and 6 bases from J, with 15 bases in between. Germline V gene sequence: CDR1 MNHEY, CDR2 SVGAGI. The CDR3 is made up of 13 amino acids. CDR3 sequence (DNA): TGTGCCAGCGCCAGAACAGTGGCGGATACGCAGTATTTT. Translated: CASARTVADTQYF.

V and J are TRBV20-1 and TRBJ2-4, with D possibly matching TRBD2 (5 bases). This CDR3 is built from 15 residues. CDR1 and CDR2 from the germline V gene are DFQATT and SNEGSKA (reference sequence). V lost 6 bases, J lost 1 base, and 16 bases lay in between. The CDR3 spells CSAASSGLAKNIQYF. In nucleotides, the CDR3 is TGCAGTGCAGCGTCGAGCGGATTGGCCAAAAACATTCAGTACTTC.

Notes on this clonotype: The junction does not match germline at one end; this may be a read error. The chain uses TRBV6-2 or TRBV6-3 and TRBJ2-5, with unresolved D. In germline, CDR1 is MNHEY, CDR2 SVGEGT. This CDR3 has 14 residues. The DNA of the CDR3 is TGTGCCAGCAGTTACTCCATGGTAGGAGAGGCCCAGTACTTC. Amino acid sequence: CASSYSMVGEAQYF.

The V call is TRBV7-8, the J call TRBJ2-3; 10 bases are shared with TRBD2. Germline loops: CDR1 SGHVS, CDR2 FQNEAQ. Losses at the gene ends were 6 bases for V and 7 bases for J; bases not matched to a gene: 10. This CDR3 has 15 amino acids. CDR3 region: CASSPSSGSIYTQYF. In DNA form, the CDR3 reads TGTGCCAGCAGTCCTTCTAGCGGGAGCATATATACGCAGTATTTT.

The chain couples TRBV12-3 or TRBV12-4 to TRBJ2-7; D remains unclear. This CDR3 spans 14 amino acids. Trimming pared 9 bases from V and 0 bases from J, leaving 15 bases between. As DNA, the CDR3 is TGTGCCAGTAGATTAGCCGTAAGCTCCTACGAGCAGTACTTC. Translation gives CASRLAVSSYEQYF.

The CDR3 DNA reads TGTGCCAGCAAAAGGGGGGAGGGGCGAGAACTGTTTTTT. It codes for CASKRGEGRELFF. The V call is TRBV6-5, the J call TRBJ1-4; TRBD1 might be the D (6 bases). Germline V lookup: CDR1 MNHEY, CDR2 SVGAGI. The CDR3 has 13 amino acids. Between the trimmed V and J ends, which lost 7 bases and 12 bases, there was a span of 18 bases.

A few counts support this clonotype. V is TRBV7-2 and J is TRBJ2-3; 7 bases line up with TRBD2. Germline V gene lookup returns CDR1 SGHTA and CDR2 FQGNSA. This CDR3 is built from 15 residues. V lost 3 bases to trimming and J lost 6 bases; unmatched junction nucleotides: 9. Here the CDR3 reads CASSFSWDYLDTQYF. Here the CDR3 DNA reads TGTGCCAGCAGCTTTAGCTGGGACTACCTGGATACGCAGTATTTT.

In nucleotides, the CDR3 is TGTGCCAGCAGTTTAGTAGGTGGCAGGAGTGAAGCTTTCTTT. Protein sequence: CASSLVGGRSEAFF. This chain links TRBV12-3 or TRBV12-4 with TRBJ1-1; D ambiguous. Deletions cut 1 base from V and 7 bases from J, with 13 bases between. The CDR3 contains 14 residues.

This clonotype was detected many times. The V call is TRBV11-2, the J call TRBJ2-5; 11 nucleotides align to TRBD1. V lost 7 bases, J lost 4 bases, and 5 bases stayed unmatched. The germline gives CDR1 SGHAT, CDR2 FQNNGV. The CDR3 runs 14 residues. The DNA of the CDR3 is TGTGCCAGCAACACAGGGACAGGGGGAGAGACCCAGTACTTC. Protein product: CASNTGTGGETQYF.

This clonotype was recorded once. The chain combines TRBV27 with TRBJ2-1, with 7 positions matching TRBD1. The junction had 9 bases not matched to a gene; V was cut back by 6 bases and J by 4 bases. Germline CDR1 MNHEY, CDR2 SMNVEV (reference sequence). This CDR3 is 15 amino acids long. The CDR3: CASSHGGQDYNEQFF. The CDR3 DNA reads TGTGCCAGCAGCCACGGCGGACAGGATTACAATGAGCAGTTCTTC.

The CDR3 sequence is CASSHGAKQASYEQYF. The DNA of the CDR3 is TGTGCCAGCAGCCATGGGGCAAAACAGGCCTCCTACGAGCAGTACTTC. The genes are TRBV5-5 and TRBJ2-7; possibly TRBD1 for D (5 bases). Germline V gene sequence: CDR1 SGHKS, CDR2 YYEKEE (reference sequence). Trimming shortened V by 4 bases and J by 0 bases, and 17 bases separated the two germline ends. CDR3 length: 16 amino acids.

The J gene is TRBJ2-1, the V gene TRBV9; TRBD1 is a possible D gene (5 bases). The length of the CDR3 is 13 residues. Trimming removed 6 bases at V and 5 bases at J, with 12 bases between. In germline, CDR1 is SGDLS, CDR2 YYNGEE. The CDR3 loop is CASNVDSHNEQFF. As DNA, the CDR3 is TGTGCCAGCAACGTTGACAGCCACAATGAGCAGTTCTTC.